This T cell receptor (beta chain) emerged from a study of identical twins. This clonotype was seen repeatedly, ten times or more. This CDR3 contains 14 residues. V was clipped by 5 bases and J by 0 bases, with 9 bases between them. From the 5' RACE reads, TCRdb called clonotypes with MiXCR, one entry per CDR3 protein. The sample holds approximately 230,000 distinct CDR3 sequences, roughly 7.1% seen once. These same records also appear under a second study, on T cells expressing NK-cell markers. Turning to that study: The contribution of dominant NKG2C+ clonotypes to CD8+ T cells in six or seven donors was 1.0-7.0%. Where several donors were concerned, these clonotypes also led the CD3+CD56-NKG2C+ fraction.

This sequence was found in a woman aged 18-29 years in good health. The sample comprised CD8+ T cells sorted from blood. This sequence joins TRBV12-3 or TRBV12-4 and TRBJ2-3, with a tentative D call TRBD1 (6 bases). This chain's CDR3 is CASSDRPSTDTQYF. The CDR3 nucleotides are TGTGCCAGCAGTGACAGGCCCAGCACAGATACGCAGTATTTT.